This entry is about one TCR beta chain. This sample was taken from a study of blood T cell repertoires in COVID-19. With V trimmed by 3 bases and J by 3 bases, 8 bases remained unmatched. Germline loops: CDR1 LGHNA, CDR2 YSLEER. CDR3 length: 16 amino acids. Sequencing used immunoSEQ multiplex PCR; TCRdb keeps in-frame clones, though not all of them. The table includes approximately 290,000 clones, 75% to 95% detected once. This receptor was identified in a woman aged 25 to 39 who had recovered from COVID-19. Source material: PBMCs or T cells enriched from blood (not recorded which). The chain links TRBV4-3 to TRBJ2-7; 10 nucleotides match TRBD2. CDR3 coding DNA: TGCGCCAGCAGCCAGGGATGGACTAGCGGTAACTACGAGCAGTACTTC. It is translated as CASSQGWTSGNYEQYF.